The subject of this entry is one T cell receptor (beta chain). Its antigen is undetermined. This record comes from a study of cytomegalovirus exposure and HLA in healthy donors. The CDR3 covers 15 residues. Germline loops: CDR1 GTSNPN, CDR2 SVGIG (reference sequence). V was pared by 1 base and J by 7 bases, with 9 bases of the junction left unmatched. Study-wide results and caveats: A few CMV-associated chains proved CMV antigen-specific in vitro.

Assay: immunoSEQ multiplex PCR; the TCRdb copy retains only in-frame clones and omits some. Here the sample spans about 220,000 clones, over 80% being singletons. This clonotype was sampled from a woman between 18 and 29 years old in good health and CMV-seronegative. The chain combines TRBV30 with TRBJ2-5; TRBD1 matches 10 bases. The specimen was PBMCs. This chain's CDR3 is CAWSAGQGELATQYF. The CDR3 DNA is TGTGCCTGGAGTGCTGGACAGGGGGAACTAGCGACCCAGTACTTC.